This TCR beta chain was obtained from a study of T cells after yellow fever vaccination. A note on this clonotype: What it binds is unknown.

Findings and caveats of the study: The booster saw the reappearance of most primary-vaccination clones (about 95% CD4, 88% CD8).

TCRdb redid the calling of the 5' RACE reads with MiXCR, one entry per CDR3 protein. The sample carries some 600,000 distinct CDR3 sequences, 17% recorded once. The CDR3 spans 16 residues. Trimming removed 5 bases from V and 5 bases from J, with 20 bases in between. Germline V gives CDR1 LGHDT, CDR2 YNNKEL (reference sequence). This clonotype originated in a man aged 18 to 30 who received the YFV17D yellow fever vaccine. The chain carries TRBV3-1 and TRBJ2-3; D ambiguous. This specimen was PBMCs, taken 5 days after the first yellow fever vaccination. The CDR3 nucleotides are TGTGCCAGCAGCTTCAATCCAGTTCAGTACGGAGATACGCAGTATTTT. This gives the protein CASSFNPVQYGDTQYF.